Presented here are 16 T cell receptor beta chains from one specimen sequenced in a study of T cell responses to AZD1222 COVID-19 vaccine. TCRdb keeps only in-frame clones here, not all; method: immunoSEQ multiplex PCR. Here the sample spans approximately 84,000 clones, 80% to 90% being singletons. Material: peripheral blood, obtained 28 days after the second AZD1222 dose. Receptor source: an adult who received the AZD1222 COVID-19 vaccine.

This clone was found once. V usage is TRBV25-1 and J usage is TRBJ2-7; no clear D gene. Deletions cut 10 bases from V and 0 bases from J, with 10 bases between. This CDR3 contains 12 residues. Germline CDR1 reads MGHDK; CDR2 reads SYGVNS. The CDR3 nucleotides are TGTGCCATAGGGCCTTTCTCCTACGAGCAGTACTTC. This gives the protein CAIGPFSYEQYF.

This clone was counted between two and nine times. V usage is TRBV7-2 and J usage is TRBJ2-2, with 9 bases identical to TRBD2. With V trimmed by 2 bases and J by 6 bases, 4 bases remained unmatched. The CDR3 sequence is 15 residues long. CDR1 and CDR2 from the germline V gene are SGHTA and FQGNSA. The CDR3 DNA follows: TGTGCCAGCAGCTTATTTCGCGGGGGGGCCGGGGAGCTGTTTTTT. Translated: CASSLFRGGAGELFF.

This sequence joins TRBV6-1 and TRBJ1-5; D not resolved. Germline CDR1 is MNHNS and CDR2 is SASEGT. V gave up 3 bases and J gave up 5 bases, with 8 bases separating them. The CDR3 length is 13 residues. CDR3 amino acids: CASSEQTHQPQHF. The DNA for the CDR3 is TGTGCCAGCAGTGAGCAAACCCATCAGCCCCAGCATTTT.

This clone was counted only a few times. The rearrangement links TRBV7-9 to TRBJ1-5; D possibly corresponds to TRBD1 (5 bases). CDR1 is SEHNR, CDR2 FQNEAQ, per germline (reference sequence). This CDR3 region has 14 residues. V was trimmed by 5 bases and J by 6 bases, leaving 14 bases between them. The CDR3 region is CASSRSGTGQPQHF. CDR3 bases: TGTGCCAGCAGCAGATCCGGGACGGGTCAGCCCCAGCATTTT.

The CDR3 protein is CASSSGQPNTEAFF. For the CDR3, the DNA is TGTGCCAGCAGTTCCGGACAGCCGAACACTGAAGCTTTCTTT. The chain recombines TRBV28 with TRBJ1-1; D is possibly TRBD1 (6 bases). Germline CDR1 and CDR2: MDHEN and SYDVKM. The CDR3 spans 14 residues. The germline V and J ends were trimmed by 4 bases and 1 base, with 10 bases remaining between them.

The J gene is TRBJ1-5, the V gene TRBV5-5; 7 bases are a match to TRBD1. V shed 0 bases, J shed 6 bases, and the junction held 6 bases outside the gene matches. The CDR3 is made up of 15 amino acids. CDR1 is SGHKS and CDR2 is YYEKEE in the germline V gene (reference sequence). CDR3 in amino acids: CASSLESGGGQPQHF. The DNA for the CDR3 is TGTGCCAGCAGCTTGGAGTCAGGGGGTGGTCAGCCCCAGCATTTT.

The chain joins TRBV4-2 to TRBJ1-2; the D is unclear. V lost 0 bases, J lost 7 bases, and 12 bases lay in between. This CDR3 comprises 14 residues. Germline CDR1 is LGHNA and CDR2 is YNFKEQ. CDR3 nucleotides: TGTGCCAGCAGCCAAGATTTGAGGGTAGGTGGCTACACCTTC. Translation gives CASSQDLRVGGYTF.

This chain joins TRBV6-2 or TRBV6-3 and TRBJ2-3, with D tentatively TRBD2 (6 bases). The V end lost 2 bases, the J end lost 2 bases, and 20 bases lay between the germline ends. CDR1 and CDR2 (germline): MNHEY, SVGEGT. This CDR3 is built from 18 residues. Written as DNA, the CDR3 is TGTGCCAGCAGTTACGGCGTTGTGGCGGGGACTTTCACAGATACGCAGTATTTT. Translated: CASSYGVVAGTFTDTQYF.

This clone has a handful of counts. The J gene is TRBJ2-7, the V gene TRBV28; the D is unclear. Between the trimmed V and J ends, which lost 2 bases and 3 bases, there was a span of 5 bases. Germline values: CDR1 MDHEN, CDR2 SYDVKM. This CDR3 spans 12 amino acids. In nucleotides, the CDR3 is TGTGCCAGCAGTTTAAACGACTACGAGCAGTACTTC. It specifies CASSLNDYEQYF.

The chain couples TRBV19 to TRBJ1-5, with D tentatively TRBD1 (5 bases). The CDR3 covers 15 residues. V was trimmed by 6 bases and J by 0 bases, leaving 12 bases between them. Germline CDR1 LNHDA, CDR2 SQIVND (reference sequence). Here the CDR3 reads CASRQQDYSNQPQHF. CDR3 DNA: TGTGCCAGTAGGCAACAGGATTATAGCAATCAGCCCCAGCATTTT.

The CDR3 reads CASSKMTGDYGYTF. The DNA of the CDR3 is TGTGCCAGCAGCAAAATGACGGGGGACTATGGCTACACCTTC. The chain carries TRBV7-2 and TRBJ1-2; maybe TRBD1 (5 bases). CDR3 length: 14 amino acids. The V end was cut by 5 bases, the J end by 3 bases, with 13 bases between. The germline V gene encodes CDR1 SGHTA and CDR2 FQGNSA.

This chain connects TRBV21-1 to TRBJ2-7. TRBV21-1 is a pseudogene. The CDR3 is 10 amino acids. CDR3 sequence reads: CASASYEQYF. The CDR3 DNA sequence: TGTGCCAGCGCTTCCTACGAGCAGTACTTC.

This chain connects TRBV5-1 to TRBJ2-5; D is ambiguous. CDR3 size: 14 residues. The V gene lost 1 base and the J gene lost 0 bases, with 7 bases spanning the gap. In germline, CDR1 is SGHRS, CDR2 YFSETQ. The CDR3 protein is CASSLFQYQETQYF. The CDR3 nucleotides are TGCGCCAGCAGCTTGTTTCAGTACCAAGAGACCCAGTACTTC. Full variable domain (remainder filled in from reference TRBV5-1 and TRBJ2-5): KAGVTQTPRYLIKTRGQQVTLSCSPISGHRSVSWYQQTPGQGLQFLFEYFSETQRNKGNFPGRFSGRQFSNSRSEMNVSTLELGDSALYLCASSLFQYQETQYFGPGTRLLVL.

A remark on this clone: Other DNA sequences in the same sample also yield this CDR3. CDR3 protein: CATSDRGDQPQHF. CDR3 in DNA: TGTGCCACCAGTGATAGGGGTGATCAGCCCCAGCATTTT. The chain combines TRBV24-1 with TRBJ1-5, with a possible D match to TRBD1 (5 bases). Trimming left V 3 bases short and J 5 bases short, with 7 bases between. The CDR3 runs to 13 residues. Germline loops: CDR1 KGHDR, CDR2 SFDVKD.

The chain has TRBV25-1 and TRBJ2-3; 11 positions match TRBD1. The CDR3 spans 17 residues. Trimming removed 4 bases from V and 2 bases from J; junction bases left unmatched: 8. Germline values: CDR1 MGHDK, CDR2 SYGVNS. CDR3 coding DNA: TGTGCCAGCAGTGCCTCGGGGACAGGGGGAGCCACAGATACGCAGTATTTT. Protein: CASSASGTGGATDTQYF.

At least ten counts were recorded for this clone. The chain is built from TRBV7-9 and TRBJ2-4; TRBD1 matches at 9 bases. Germline trimming cut 5 bases from V and 3 bases from J; bases unmatched to any gene: 14. The CDR3 totals 18 residues. Germline V CDR1 and CDR2: SEHNR, FQNEAQ (reference sequence). CDR3 amino acids: CASSPRSDRGSGKNIQYF. The CDR3 DNA is TGTGCCAGCAGCCCCCGCAGCGACAGGGGGTCTGGCAAAAACATTCAGTACTTC.